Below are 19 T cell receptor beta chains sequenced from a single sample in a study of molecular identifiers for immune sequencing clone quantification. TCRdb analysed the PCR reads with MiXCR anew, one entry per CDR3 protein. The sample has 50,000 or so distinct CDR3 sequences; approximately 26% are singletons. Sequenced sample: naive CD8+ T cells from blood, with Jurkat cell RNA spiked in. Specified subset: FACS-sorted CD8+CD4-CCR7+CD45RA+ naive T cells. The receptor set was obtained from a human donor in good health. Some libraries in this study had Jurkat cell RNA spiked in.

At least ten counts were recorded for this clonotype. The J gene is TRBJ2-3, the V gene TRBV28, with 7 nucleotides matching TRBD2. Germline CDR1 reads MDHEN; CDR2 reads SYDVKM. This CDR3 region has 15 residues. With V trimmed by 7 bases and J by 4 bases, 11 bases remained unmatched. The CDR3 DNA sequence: TGTGCCAGCACCATCGGCGGGAGTAGGGCAGATACGCAGTATTTT. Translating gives CASTIGGSRADTQYF.

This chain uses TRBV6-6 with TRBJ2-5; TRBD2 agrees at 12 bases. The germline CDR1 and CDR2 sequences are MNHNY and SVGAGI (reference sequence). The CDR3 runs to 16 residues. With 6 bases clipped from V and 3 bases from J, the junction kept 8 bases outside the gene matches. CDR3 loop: CASSLILAGGEETQYF. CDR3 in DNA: TGTGCCAGCAGCCTAATACTAGCGGGAGGAGAAGAGACCCAGTACTTC.

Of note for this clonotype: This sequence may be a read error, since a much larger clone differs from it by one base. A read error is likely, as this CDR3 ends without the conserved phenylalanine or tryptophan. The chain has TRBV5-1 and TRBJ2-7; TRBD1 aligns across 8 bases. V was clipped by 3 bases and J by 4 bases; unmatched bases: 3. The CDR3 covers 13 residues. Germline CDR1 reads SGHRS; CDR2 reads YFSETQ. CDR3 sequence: CASSYGTGYEQYS. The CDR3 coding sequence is TGCGCCAGCAGCTACGGGACAGGATACGAGCAGTACTCC.

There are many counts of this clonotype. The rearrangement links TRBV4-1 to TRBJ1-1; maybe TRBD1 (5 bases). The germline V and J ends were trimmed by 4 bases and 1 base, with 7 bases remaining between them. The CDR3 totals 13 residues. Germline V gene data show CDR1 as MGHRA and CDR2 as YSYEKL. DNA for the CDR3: TGCGCCAGCAGCCTAGACAGGAACACTGAAGCTTTCTTT. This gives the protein CASSLDRNTEAFF.

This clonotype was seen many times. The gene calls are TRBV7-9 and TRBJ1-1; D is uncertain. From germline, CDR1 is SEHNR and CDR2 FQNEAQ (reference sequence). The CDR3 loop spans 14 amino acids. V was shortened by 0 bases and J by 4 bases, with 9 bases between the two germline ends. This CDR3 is CASSLAGVGTEAFF. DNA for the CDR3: TGTGCCAGCAGCTTAGCCGGGGTAGGCACTGAAGCTTTCTTT.

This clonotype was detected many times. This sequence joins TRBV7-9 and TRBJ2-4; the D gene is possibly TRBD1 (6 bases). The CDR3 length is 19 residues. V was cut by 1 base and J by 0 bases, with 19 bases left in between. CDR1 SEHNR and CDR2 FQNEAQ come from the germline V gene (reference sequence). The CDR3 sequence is CASSLVAGAKPVAKNIQYF. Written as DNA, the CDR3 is TGTGCCAGCAGCTTAGTTGCAGGGGCTAAACCAGTAGCCAAAAACATTCAGTACTTC.

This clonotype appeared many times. In nucleotides, the CDR3 is TGTGCCAGCAGTCTCCCACCCGGACAGAACACAGATACGCAGTATTTT. It yields the protein CASSLPPGQNTDTQYF. The rearrangement uses TRBV7-6 and TRBJ2-3, with D possibly matching TRBD1 (6 bases). In germline, CDR1 is SGHVS, CDR2 FNYEAQ. V dropped 6 bases and J dropped 2 bases, with 18 bases sitting between them. This CDR3 comprises 16 residues. Full variable domain (missing parts from reference TRBV7-6 and TRBJ2-3): GAGVSQSPRYKVTKRGQDVALRCDPISGHVSLYWYRQALGQGPEFLTYFNYEAQQDKSGLPNDRFSAERPEGSISTLTIQRTEQRDSAMYRCASSLPPGQNTDTQYFGPGTRLTVL.

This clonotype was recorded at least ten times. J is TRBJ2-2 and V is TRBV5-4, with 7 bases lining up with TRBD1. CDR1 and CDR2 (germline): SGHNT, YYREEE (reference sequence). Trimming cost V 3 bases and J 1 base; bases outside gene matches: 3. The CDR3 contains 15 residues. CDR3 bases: TGTGCCAGCAGCTGGGGACAGTTGAACACCGGGGAGCTGTTTTTT. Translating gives CASSWGQLNTGELFF.

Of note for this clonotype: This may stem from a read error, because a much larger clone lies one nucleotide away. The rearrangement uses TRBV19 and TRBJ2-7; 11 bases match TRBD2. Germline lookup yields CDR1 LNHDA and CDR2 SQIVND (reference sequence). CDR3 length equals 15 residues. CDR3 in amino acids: CASSYVGLAAYERYF. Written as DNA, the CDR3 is TGTGCCAGTAGTTATGTGGGACTAGCGGCCTACGAGCGGTACTTC. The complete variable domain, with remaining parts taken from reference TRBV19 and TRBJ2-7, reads DGGITQSPKYLFRKEGQNVTLSCEQNLNHDAMYWYRQDPGQGLRLIYYSQIVNDFQKGDIAEGYSVSREKKESFPLTVTSAQKNPTAFYLCASSYVGLAAYERYFGPGTRLTVT.

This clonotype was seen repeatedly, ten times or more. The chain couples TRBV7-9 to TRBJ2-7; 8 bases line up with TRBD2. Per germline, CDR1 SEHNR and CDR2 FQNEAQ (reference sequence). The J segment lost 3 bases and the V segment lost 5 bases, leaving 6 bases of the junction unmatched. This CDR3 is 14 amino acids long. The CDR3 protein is CASSGSGTSYEQYF. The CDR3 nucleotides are TGTGCCAGCAGCGGTTCCGGGACTAGCTACGAGCAGTACTTC.

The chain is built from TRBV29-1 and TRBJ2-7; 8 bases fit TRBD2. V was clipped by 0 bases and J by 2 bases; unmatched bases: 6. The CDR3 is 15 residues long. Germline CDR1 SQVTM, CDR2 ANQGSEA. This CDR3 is CSVEDKRGTTYEQYF. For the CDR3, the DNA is TGCAGCGTTGAAGATAAGCGGGGGACTACCTACGAGCAGTACTTC.

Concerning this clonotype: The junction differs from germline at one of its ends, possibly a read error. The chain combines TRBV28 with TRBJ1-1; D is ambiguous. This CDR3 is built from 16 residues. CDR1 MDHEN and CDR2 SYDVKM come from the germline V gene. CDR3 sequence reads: CASSLALWVGVTEALF. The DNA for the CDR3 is TGTGCCAGCAGTTTGGCCTTGTGGGTCGGTGTCACTGAAGCTCTCTTT.

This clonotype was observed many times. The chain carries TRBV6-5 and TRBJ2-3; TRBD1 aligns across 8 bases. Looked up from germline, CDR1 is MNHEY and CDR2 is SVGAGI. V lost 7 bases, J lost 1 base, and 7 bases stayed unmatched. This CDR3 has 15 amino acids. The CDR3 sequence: CASIRGRGRTDTQYF. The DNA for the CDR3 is TGTGCCAGCATTAGGGGCAGGGGGCGCACAGATACGCAGTATTTT.

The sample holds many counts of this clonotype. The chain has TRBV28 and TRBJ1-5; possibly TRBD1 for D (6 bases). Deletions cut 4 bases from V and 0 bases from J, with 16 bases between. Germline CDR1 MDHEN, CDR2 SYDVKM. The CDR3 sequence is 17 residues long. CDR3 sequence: CASSSPGQYDSNQPQHF. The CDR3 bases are TGTGCCAGCAGTTCCCCCGGACAGTACGATAGCAATCAGCCCCAGCATTTT. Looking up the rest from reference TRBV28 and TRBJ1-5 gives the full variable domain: DVKVTQSSRYLVKRTGEKVFLECVQDMDHENMFWYRQDPGLGLRLIYFSYDVKMKEKGDIPEGYSVSREKKERFSLILESASTNQTSMYLCASSSPGQYDSNQPQHFGDGTRLSIL.

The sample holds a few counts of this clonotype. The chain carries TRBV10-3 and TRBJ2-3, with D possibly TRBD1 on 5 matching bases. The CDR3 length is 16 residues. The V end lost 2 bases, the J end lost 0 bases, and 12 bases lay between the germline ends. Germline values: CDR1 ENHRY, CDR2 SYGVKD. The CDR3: CAISEGAGPSTDTQYF. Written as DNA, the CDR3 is TGTGCCATCAGTGAGGGGGCAGGCCCTAGCACAGATACGCAGTATTTT.

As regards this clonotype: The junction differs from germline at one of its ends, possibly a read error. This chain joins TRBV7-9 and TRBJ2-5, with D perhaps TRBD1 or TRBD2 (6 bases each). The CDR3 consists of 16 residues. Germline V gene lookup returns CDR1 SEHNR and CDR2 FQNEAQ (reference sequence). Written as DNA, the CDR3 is TGTGCCAGCAGCTTTAAGGGGGGTCGACCACAAGAGCCCCAGTACTTC. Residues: CASSFKGGRPQEPQYF.

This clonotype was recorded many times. The chain's CDR3 is CASSLARDRGKDTQYF. CDR3 DNA: TGTGCCAGCAGCTTAGCTCGGGACAGGGGGAAAGATACGCAGTATTTT. The chain couples TRBV7-9 to TRBJ2-3; the match to TRBD1 covers 11 bases. The germline V gene encodes CDR1 SEHNR and CDR2 FQNEAQ (reference sequence). The CDR3 spans 16 residues. V lost 0 bases to trimming and J lost 5 bases; unmatched junction nucleotides: 4.

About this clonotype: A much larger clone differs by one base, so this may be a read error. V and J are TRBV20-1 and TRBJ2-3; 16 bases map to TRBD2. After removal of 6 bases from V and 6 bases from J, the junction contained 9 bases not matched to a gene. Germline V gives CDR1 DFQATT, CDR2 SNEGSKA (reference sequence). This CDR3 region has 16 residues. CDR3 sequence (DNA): TGCAGTGCGGCCGGGACTAGCGGGGGGGCGGGGGATACGCAGTATTTT. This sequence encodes CSAAGTSGGAGDTQYF.

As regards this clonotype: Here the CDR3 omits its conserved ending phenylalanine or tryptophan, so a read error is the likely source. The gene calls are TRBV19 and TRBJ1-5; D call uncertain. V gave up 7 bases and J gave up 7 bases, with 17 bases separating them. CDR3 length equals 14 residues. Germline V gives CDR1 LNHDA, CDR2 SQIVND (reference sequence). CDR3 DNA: TGTGCCAGTACCGGGTATTCAGTCTCCCAGCCCCAGCATCTT. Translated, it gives CASTGYSVSQPQHL.